This T cell receptor (beta chain) was recorded in a study of CD8 T cells in Susac syndrome. From blood CD8+ and CD4+ T cells, the TCR beta chain was sequenced. Roughly 0.45 to 1 ug RNA was reverse transcribed with random hexamers. Across 54 Vbeta and 13 Jbeta, immunoSEQ multiplex PCR amplified TCR beta CDR3. TCRdb processed the immunoSEQ multiplex PCR reads anew with MiXCR; each CDR3 protein has one entry. The sample lists approximately 65,000 distinct CDR3 sequences, over 85% seen once, with 0.2% in the top ten. Germline CDR1 is MNHNS and CDR2 is SASEGT. The V segment lost 2 bases and the J segment 2 bases; nucleotides outside the gene matches: 14. The CDR3 totals 18 residues.

The chain is built from TRBV6-1 and TRBJ2-7; 8 nucleotides line up with TRBD1. Sequencing was done on a sample of CD8+ T cells from PBMCs. This TCR was sampled from a human donor in good health. DNA for the CDR3: TGTGCCAGCAGTGAACACTGGTATCGGGACAGGTCCGCCTACGAGCAGTACTTC. Translation gives CASSEHWYRDRSAYEQYF.